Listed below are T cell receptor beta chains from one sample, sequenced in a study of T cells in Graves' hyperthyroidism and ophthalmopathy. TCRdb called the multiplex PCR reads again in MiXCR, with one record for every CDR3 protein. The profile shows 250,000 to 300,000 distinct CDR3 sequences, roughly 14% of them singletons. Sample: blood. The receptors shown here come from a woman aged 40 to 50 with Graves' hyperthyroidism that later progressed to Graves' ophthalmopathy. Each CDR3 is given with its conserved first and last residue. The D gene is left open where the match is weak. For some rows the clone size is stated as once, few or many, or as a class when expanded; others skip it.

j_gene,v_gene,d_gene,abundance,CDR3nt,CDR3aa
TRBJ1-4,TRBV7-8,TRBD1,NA,TGTGCCAGCAGCTTAGCTTTTCGACAGGGAAGTGGTGAAAAACTGCTTTTT,CASSLAFRQGSGEKLLF
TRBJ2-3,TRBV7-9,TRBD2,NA,TGTGCCAGCAGCCCACGAATCGGGCGGGAGAGGTTGTGGACAGATACGCAGTATTTT,CASSPRIGRERLWTDTQYF
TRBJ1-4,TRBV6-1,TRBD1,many,TGTGCCAGCAGTTACGGGACAGGGTTGAGTGAAAAACTGTTTTTT,CASSYGTGLSEKLFF
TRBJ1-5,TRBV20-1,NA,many,TGCAGTGCTAGCCCCCGGGACTTTAGCAATCAGCCCCAGCATTTT,CSASPRDFSNQPQHF
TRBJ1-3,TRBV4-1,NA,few,TGCGCCAGCAGCCGCATGTCTCTCTCTGGAAACACCATATATTTT,CASSRMSLSGNTIYF
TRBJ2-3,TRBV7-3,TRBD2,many,TGTGCCAGCAGCCTACATGTTAGCGGGAGAACAGATACGCAGTATTTT,CASSLHVSGRTDTQYF
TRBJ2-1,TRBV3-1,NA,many,TGTGCCAGCAGCCAAGATTCAGTGTCCTACAATGAGCAGTTCTTC,CASSQDSVSYNEQFF
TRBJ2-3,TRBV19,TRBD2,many,TGTGCCAGTAGTATATATCTGGCCGGACTAGCGGGAAGAGATACGCAGTATTTT,CASSIYLAGLAGRDTQYF
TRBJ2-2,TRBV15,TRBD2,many,TGTGCCACCCGACGGGGAGGGTACAGGGAGCTGTTTTTT,CATRRGGYRELFF
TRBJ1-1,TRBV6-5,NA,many,TGTGCCAGCAGTTGGCAGGGTTTGAACACTGAAGCTTTCTTT,CASSWQGLNTEAFF
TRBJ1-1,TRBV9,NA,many,TGTGCCAGCAGCCCCCCGCGCGACACTGAAGCTTTCTTT,CASSPPRDTEAFF
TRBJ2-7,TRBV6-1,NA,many,TGTGCCAGCAGGGTAGGTTCCGACCCCTACGAGCAGTACTTC,CASRVGSDPYEQYF
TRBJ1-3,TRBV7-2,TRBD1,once,TGTGCCAGCAGCACGGGACAGGGTACCACGAACACCATATATTTT,CASSTGQGTTNTIYF
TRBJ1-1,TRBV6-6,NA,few,TGTGCCAGCAGTTACTATGGTGTTGACACTGAAGCTTTCTTT,CASSYYGVDTEAFF
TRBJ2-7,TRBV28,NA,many,TGTGCCAGCAGTTTAACCGGACTTAACTCCTACGAGCAGTACTTC,CASSLTGLNSYEQYF
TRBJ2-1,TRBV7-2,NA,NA,TGTGCCAGCAGCTCCGGTCCGGAAAATGAGCAGTTCTTC,CASSSGPENEQFF
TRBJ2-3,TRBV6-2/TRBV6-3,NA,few,TGTGCCAGCAGTTACTCGGTCTCGCGGCGCACAGATACGCAGTATTTT,CASSYSVSRRTDTQYF
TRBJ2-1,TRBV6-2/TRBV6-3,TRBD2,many,TGTGCCAGCAGTCCTTTTAGACTAGCGGGTCCCTACAATGAGCAGTTCTTC,CASSPFRLAGPYNEQFF
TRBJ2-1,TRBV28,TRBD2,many,TGTGCCAGCAGTTTAATGGTGGCTAGCGGGCATATTTACAATGAGCAGTTCTTC,CASSLMVASGHIYNEQFF
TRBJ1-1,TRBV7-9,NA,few,TGTGCCAGCAGCTTACACTTGAACACTGAAGCTTTCTTT,CASSLHLNTEAFF
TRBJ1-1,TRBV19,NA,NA,TGTGCCAGTAGTATAGAATTAGCAGGGTGGAACACTGAAGCTTTCTTT,CASSIELAGWNTEAFF
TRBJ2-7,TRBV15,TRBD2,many,TGTGCCACCAGCAGAGATCTCCTGACTAGCGGGAGGGCCGAGGGATACGAGCAGTACTTC,CATSRDLLTSGRAEGYEQYF
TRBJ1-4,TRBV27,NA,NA,TGTGCCAGCAGTTTAGGGTGGAGGGTTGAAAAACTGTTTTTT,CASSLGWRVEKLFF
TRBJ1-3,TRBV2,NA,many,TGTGCCAGCAGGGATGGAAACACCATATATTTT,CASRDGNTIYF
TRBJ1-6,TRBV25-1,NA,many,TGTGCCAGCAGATCCCCGAGTTCACCCCTCCACTTT,CASRSPSSPLHF
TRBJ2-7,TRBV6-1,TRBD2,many,TGTGCCAGCAGTGAAGTCGGACTAGCGGGATCCTACGAGCAGTACTTC,CASSEVGLAGSYEQYF
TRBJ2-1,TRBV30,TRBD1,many,TGTGCCTGGAGCTTCCGGGACAGACACAATGAGCAGTTCTTC,CAWSFRDRHNEQFF
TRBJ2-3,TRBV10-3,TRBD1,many,TGTGCCATCAGGAAGGGACAGGGGGCTAAAGATACGCAGTATTTT,CAIRKGQGAKDTQYF
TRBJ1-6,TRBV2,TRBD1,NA,TGTGCCAGCCGAGGACAGGGGTCACCCCTCCACTTT,CASRGQGSPLHF
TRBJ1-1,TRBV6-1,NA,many,TGTGCCAGCAGTCCAAAAATTACAGTGCTGAACACTGAAGCTTTCTTT,CASSPKITVLNTEAFF
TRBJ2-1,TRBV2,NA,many,TGTGCCAGCAGGGTCTATCCTGAGCAGTTCTTC,CASRVYPEQFF
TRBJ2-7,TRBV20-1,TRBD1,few,TGCAGTGCTTCGGGACAGAGGATCAGCTCCTACGAGCAGTACTTC,CSASGQRISSYEQYF
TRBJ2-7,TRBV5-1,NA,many,TGCGCCAGCAGCTACCGGGACGGCGAACCCGAGCAGTACTTC,CASSYRDGEPEQYF
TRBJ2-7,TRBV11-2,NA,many,TGTGCCAGCAGCTTAGAGTATAGATCCTACGAGCAGTACTTC,CASSLEYRSYEQYF
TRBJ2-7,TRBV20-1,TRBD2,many,TGCAGTGCCCTCCATAGCGGGAGGTTACGCTACGAGCAGTACTTC,CSALHSGRLRYEQYF
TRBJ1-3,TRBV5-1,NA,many,TGCGCCAGCAGCTTTGCGCAGGGAGGAAACACCATATATTTT,CASSFAQGGNTIYF
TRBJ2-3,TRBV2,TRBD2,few,TGTGCCAGCAGTACCGAATTAGGGCTAACTAGCGGGAGTAGAACAGATACGCAGTATTTT,CASSTELGLTSGSRTDTQYF
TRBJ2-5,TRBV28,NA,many,TGTGCCAGCATGACAGCCTACCAAGAGACCCAGTACTTC,CASMTAYQETQYF
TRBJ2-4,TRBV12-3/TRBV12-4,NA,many,TGTGCCAGCAGTCCAATGCCCTCACTCGTAGGCCCTGCCAAAAACATTCAGTACTTC,CASSPMPSLVGPAKNIQYF
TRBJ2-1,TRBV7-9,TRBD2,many,TGTGCCAGCAGACCGGGACTAGCAAATGAGCAGTTCTTC,CASRPGLANEQFF
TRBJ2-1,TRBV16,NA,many,TGTGCCAGCAGCCCTGCGATTTACAATGAGCAGTTCTTC,CASSPAIYNEQFF
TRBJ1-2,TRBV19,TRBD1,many,TGTGCCAGTGCGCAGGGGGCTCGAGGCTACACCTTC,CASAQGARGYTF
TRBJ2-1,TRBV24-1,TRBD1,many,TGTGCCACCAGTCAGGGGGAACATGAGCAGTTCTTC,CATSQGEHEQFF
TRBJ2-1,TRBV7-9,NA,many,TGTGCCAGCAGCCTGCCCCAGGGCCAGCTTAATGAGCAGTTCTTC,CASSLPQGQLNEQFF
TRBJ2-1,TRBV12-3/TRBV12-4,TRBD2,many,TGTGCCAGCAGTTTAAGACTAGCGGGAGGGTACGACAATGAGCAGTTCTTC,CASSLRLAGGYDNEQFF
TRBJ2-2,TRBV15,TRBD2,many,TGTGCCACCAGCAGACAGCGGGAGGGCCCCGGGGAGCTGTTTTTT,CATSRQREGPGELFF
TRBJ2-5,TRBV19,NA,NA,TGTGCCAGTAGCTTTACCGGGACAAAAGAGACCCAGTACTTC,CASSFTGTKETQYF